Each of the 10 T cell receptor beta chains below was sequenced from the same sample in a study of OX40 agonist ivuxolimab in advanced cancers. The data were produced by immunoSEQ multiplex PCR, yet TCRdb's version contains in-frame clones alone and is incomplete. This sample has 74,000 or so clones, with about 93% found just once. The sequences come from CD4+ or CD8+ T cells sorted from blood, collected in a trial of the OX40 agonist ivuxolimab. Every receptor here comes from an adult with an advanced solid tumor such as melanoma, head and neck, liver or kidney cancer.

CDR3 residues: CSAPSGPSYTF. The CDR3 coding sequence is TGCAGTGCCCCCTCCGGCCCCAGCTACACCTTC. The rearrangement uses TRBV20-1 and TRBJ1-2, with D unresolved. Germline lookup yields CDR1 DFQATT and CDR2 SNEGSKA (reference sequence). V lost 6 bases to trimming and J lost 9 bases, with 14 bases between them. The length of the CDR3 is 11 residues.

This sequence joins TRBV5-1 and TRBJ2-2; maybe TRBD2 (5 bases). Trimming took off 7 bases at V and 5 bases at J, with 21 bases between the two ends. Germline CDR1 is SGHRS and CDR2 is YFSETQ. The CDR3 extends over 16 amino acids. In nucleotides, the CDR3 is TGCGCCAGCCACCCCCTCGGGGTCCTTTCGACCGGGGAGCTGTTTTTT. It encodes CASHPLGVLSTGELFF.

The gene calls are TRBV7-3 and TRBJ2-5; 8 bases are shared with TRBD2. The CDR3 contains 14 residues. The germline gives CDR1 SGHTA, CDR2 FQGTGA. Trimming cost V 2 bases and J 5 bases; bases outside gene matches: 4. The CDR3, as DNA: TGTGCCAGCAGCTTAGACGGGAGGGCGGAGACCCAGTACTTC. Amino acid sequence: CASSLDGRAETQYF.

The rearrangement uses TRBV6-5 and TRBJ2-1; the D gene is possibly TRBD2 (6 bases). V lost 6 bases to trimming and J lost 7 bases, with 10 bases between them. The CDR3 runs 12 residues. The germline V gene encodes CDR1 MNHEY and CDR2 SVGAGI. The chain's CDR3 is CASSRGGNEQFF. CDR3 nucleotides: TGTGCCAGCAGCCGCGGAGGGAATGAGCAGTTCTTC.

This chain connects TRBV9 to TRBJ1-2; possible D gene TRBD1, 5 bases. This CDR3 is built from 19 residues. V was clipped by 1 base and J by 1 base, with 23 bases between them. Germline CDR1 reads SGDLS; CDR2 reads YYNGEE. The CDR3 spells CASSVPRGSLLGGNYGYTF. CDR3 DNA sequence: TGTGCCAGCAGCGTACCTCGGGGCTCCCTCCTCGGGGGTAACTATGGCTACACCTTC.

The V and J genes are TRBV11-2 and TRBJ2-2, with 7 bases matching TRBD2. The CDR3 runs to 17 residues. V shed 4 bases and J 6 bases; nucleotides not matched to a gene: 14. The germline CDR1 and CDR2 sequences are SGHAT and FQNNGV. The CDR3 loop reads CASSSTSGSGKAGELFF. CDR3 bases: TGTGCCAGCAGCTCGACTTCCGGGAGCGGGAAGGCCGGGGAGCTGTTTTTT.

This chain links TRBV6-4 with TRBJ2-5, with TRBD2 as a possible D gene (6 bases). Germline lookup yields CDR1 MRHNA and CDR2 SNTAGT. The CDR3 is made up of 13 amino acids. V was trimmed by 2 bases and J by 4 bases, leaving 8 bases between them. Here the CDR3 reads CASSDTGGETQYF. For the CDR3, the DNA is TGTGCCAGCAGTGACACCGGGGGAGAGACCCAGTACTTC.

The V and J genes are TRBV29-1 and TRBJ2-1; no firm D call. This CDR3 is built from 14 residues. Trimming stripped 4 bases from V and 0 bases from J, with 10 bases between. Germline CDR1 reads SQVTM; CDR2 reads ANQGSEA. CDR3 protein: CSVAPTGSYNEQFF. Here the CDR3 DNA reads TGCAGCGTTGCCCCCACGGGCTCCTACAATGAGCAGTTCTTC.

The chain is built from TRBV4-1 and TRBJ2-7; D remains ambiguous. V was clipped by 0 bases and J by 5 bases, with 5 bases between them. The CDR3 is made up of 12 amino acids. Germline V gives CDR1 MGHRA, CDR2 YSYEKL. The CDR3 sequence is CASSQDLHEQYF. CDR3 bases: TGCGCCAGCAGCCAAGATCTCCACGAGCAGTACTTC.

This clone was seen just once. The CDR3 nucleotides read TGTGCCAGCAGTCCATCGGCTGACTGGGGCGGTGCTGAGCAGTTCTTC. It translates to CASSPSADWGGAEQFF. This chain uses TRBV27 with TRBJ2-1; D is perhaps TRBD1 (5 bases). The CDR3 contains 16 residues. Germline values: CDR1 MNHEY, CDR2 SMNVEV (reference sequence). The germline V and J ends were trimmed by 5 bases and 9 bases, with 23 bases remaining between them.